A selection of T cell receptor beta chains follows, all from one sample in a study of CXCR3-negative and CXCR3-positive naive CD8 T cells. One entry per CDR3 protein, without DNA, is what TCRdb gives after re-calling the 5' RACE reads. This table holds over 55,000 distinct CDR3 sequences. Sequencing input: naive CXCR3+ CD8+ T cells from blood. These receptors all come from a human donor in good health. Some clones in this sample may be carry-over from other donors' samples. CDR3s include the opening cysteine and the closing phenylalanine or tryptophan. Not all rows give a size; the values are once, few, many and, for expanded clones, a class.

TRBV20-1	-	TRBJ2-7	CSFWGDAAGRYEQYF
TRBV3-1	-	TRBJ2-1	CASSPTGGQGVWNEQFF
TRBV6-4	-	TRBJ2-3	CASRTEGRSTDTQYF
TRBV29-1	-	TRBJ2-7	CSVTIAGGTYEQYF
TRBV21-1	-	TRBJ2-1	CASSKSGAPIGDEQFF
TRBV4-2	-	TRBJ2-7	CASSQDAQGASYEQYF
TRBV15	-	TRBJ2-7	CATSGSPLHEQYF
TRBV4-2	-	TRBJ2-7	CASSLEIGSYEQYF
TRBV13	-	TRBJ1-6	CASSPGVTTPLHF
TRBV7-9	-	TRBJ2-1	CASSSRVAGAQYNEQFF
TRBV18	-	TRBJ1-1	CASSLPTGEAFF
TRBV5-6	-	TRBJ2-2	CASSLQGPLITGELFF
TRBV28	-	TRBJ2-1	CASSLLAGVSYNEQFF
TRBV28	-	TRBJ1-6	CASSLFQGSSPLHF
TRBV7-8	-	TRBJ2-3	CASSLALIAGQDTDTQYF
TRBV19	-	TRBJ2-1	CASSRTSGGYNEQFF
TRBV7-9	-	TRBJ2-7	CASSSRQGGDYEQYF
TRBV20-1	-	TRBJ1-2	CSATGANGYVGYTF
TRBV5-1	-	TRBJ1-1	CASSSTGTGGEAFF
TRBV6-2/TRBV6-3	-	TRBJ1-1	CASSYSSGLNTEAFF
TRBV5-1	-	TRBJ1-1	CASSSGQGDTEAFF
TRBV29-1	-	TRBJ2-1	CSVCDGGASYNEQFF
TRBV7-9	medium-sized	TRBJ2-3	CASSLSLATFGTDTQYF
TRBV28	-	TRBJ1-5	CASSLLDGDQPQHF
TRBV29-1	-	TRBJ1-1	CSVTLNTEAFF
TRBV7-2	-	TRBJ1-2	CASSLDRGQGTNYGYTF
TRBV28	-	TRBJ1-2	CASSSTGGDYGYTF
TRBV29-1	-	TRBJ2-7	CSVRATYEQYF
TRBV14	-	TRBJ2-3	CASSLTGTGARTDTQYF
TRBV7-3	-	TRBJ1-6	CASSSEDRGRFSPLHF
TRBV7-6	-	TRBJ2-7	CASSPEDGSYEQYF
TRBV29-1	-	TRBJ2-2	CSVASRGSSNTGELFF
TRBV11-2	-	TRBJ2-1	CASSLLAGGGGDNEQFF